This T cell receptor beta chain is from a study of response to subunit inactivated influenza vaccine. Study-level findings and limits: Few additional T cells are recruited per seasonal influenza vaccination, authors suggested.

MiXCR, applied by TCRdb to the RT-PCR reads, yields one record per CDR3 protein. Here the sample spans some 480,000 distinct CDR3 sequences, roughly 9.8% being singletons. Germline trimming cut 3 bases from V and 6 bases from J; bases unmatched to any gene: 6. Germline V CDR1 and CDR2: SGHRS, YFSETQ. The CDR3 has 14 amino acids. There are many counts of this clonotype. The target antigen is unknown. This receptor was identified in a man in his fifties or sixties who received an inactivated influenza vaccine. This chain connects TRBV5-1 to TRBJ2-3, with 8 bases fitting TRBD2. Sequenced material: PBMCs from blood, taken 40 to 50 days after vaccination. CDR3: CASSSSGGKDTQYF. In DNA form, the CDR3 reads TGCGCCAGCAGCTCGAGCGGGGGCAAGGATACGCAGTATTTT.